The clone carrying this T cell receptor beta chain has a handful of counts. Antigen unknown. A much more abundant neighbour one base away suggests this may be a read error. The sample originates from a study of T cells in Graves' hyperthyroidism and ophthalmopathy. Study results and limitations: Model output signaled ophthalmopathy a median approximately six months ahead of onset.

RNA transcripts served as the template for amplifying TCR beta CDR3 regions. In the first-round RT-PCR of the TCR CDR3, the HTBI primer set was used. MiXCR was run by TCRdb on the multiplex PCR reads, yielding one entry per CDR3 protein. The table shows around 450,000 distinct CDR3 sequences, with 15% to 19% occurring only once. Germline V lookup: CDR1 SGHTA, CDR2 FQGTGA. V trimming: 0 bases; J trimming: 6 bases; junction bases outside the gene matches: 13. This CDR3 region has 18 residues. Clinical symptoms, serum thyroxine and TRAb, thyroid ultrasound and orbital computed tomography were used for the diagnoses.

The clonotype was recovered from a woman between 18 and 29 years old with Graves' hyperthyroidism. What was sequenced was blood. V gene TRBV7-3 combines with J gene TRBJ2-3; 9 nucleotides match TRBD1. The CDR3 here is CASSLTSPKQGAADTQYF. The CDR3 DNA reads TGTGCCAGCAGCTTAACGTCCCCAAAACAGGGGGCGGCGGATACGCAGTATTTT.